One sample yielded the 8 T cell receptor beta chains listed below, sequenced in a study of T cells expressing NK-cell markers. Reprocessing the 5' RACE reads, TCRdb reports a single entry for every CDR3 protein and omits DNA. This table lists almost 450,000 distinct CDR3 sequences. Specimen: blood T cells: a sorted CD56 or NKG2C T cell subset, CD4+ or CD8+ T cells, or bulk PBMC T cells (not recorded which). These receptors all stem from a woman between 18 and 69 years old in good health.

This chain joins TRBV11-2 and TRBJ2-1; with no DNA, the TCRdb D assignment of TRBD1 cannot be verified. Per germline, CDR1 SGHAT and CDR2 FQNNGV. This CDR3 has 12 residues. The CDR3 reads CASSQTGGEQFF.

The chain is built from TRBV24-1 and TRBJ2-3; TCRdb indicates TRBD2, and absent DNA this call remains unverified. The germline V gene encodes CDR1 KGHDR and CDR2 SFDVKD. The CDR3 length is 16 residues. CDR3 sequence: CATSATGRPSTDTQYF.

The rearrangement joins TRBV20-1 to TRBJ2-1; TCRdb's D gene call, TRBD2, goes unchecked for lack of DNA. The V gene's germline CDR1 is DFQATT and CDR2 SNEGSKA (reference sequence). This CDR3 has 13 amino acids. The CDR3 reads CSAPQREFNEQFF.

The V and J genes are TRBV11-1 and TRBJ2-1; checking the TCRdb D call of TRBD2 is not possible without DNA. The germline CDR1 and CDR2 sequences are SGHAT and FQDESV (reference sequence). This CDR3 region has 17 residues. This CDR3 reads CASSLAPLAGSYNEQFF.

The chain joins TRBV7-2 to TRBJ2-1. This CDR3 has 16 amino acids. Germline V gene lookup returns CDR1 SGHTA and CDR2 FQGNSA. The CDR3 reads CASSLSGGNSYNEQFF.

The rearrangement links TRBV7-2 to TRBJ1-6; the TRBD1 assignment by TCRdb is unverifiable without DNA. Germline lookup yields CDR1 SGHTA and CDR2 FQGNSA. The CDR3 runs 16 residues. CDR3 amino acids: CASSPFPFRGNSPLHF.

This sequence joins TRBV5-8 and TRBJ2-5; TCRdb outputs TRBD2, but without DNA this stays unchecked. The germline CDR1 and CDR2 sequences are SGHTS and YDEGEE. The CDR3 spans 14 residues. The CDR3 spells CASPSRLFGETQYF.

The chain employs TRBV5-1 and TRBJ2-1; the TCRdb D gene call, TRBD1, has no DNA to confirm it. CDR1 SGHRS and CDR2 YFSETQ come from the germline V gene. The CDR3 is 14 residues long. The CDR3 sequence: CASSFTGTANEQFF.